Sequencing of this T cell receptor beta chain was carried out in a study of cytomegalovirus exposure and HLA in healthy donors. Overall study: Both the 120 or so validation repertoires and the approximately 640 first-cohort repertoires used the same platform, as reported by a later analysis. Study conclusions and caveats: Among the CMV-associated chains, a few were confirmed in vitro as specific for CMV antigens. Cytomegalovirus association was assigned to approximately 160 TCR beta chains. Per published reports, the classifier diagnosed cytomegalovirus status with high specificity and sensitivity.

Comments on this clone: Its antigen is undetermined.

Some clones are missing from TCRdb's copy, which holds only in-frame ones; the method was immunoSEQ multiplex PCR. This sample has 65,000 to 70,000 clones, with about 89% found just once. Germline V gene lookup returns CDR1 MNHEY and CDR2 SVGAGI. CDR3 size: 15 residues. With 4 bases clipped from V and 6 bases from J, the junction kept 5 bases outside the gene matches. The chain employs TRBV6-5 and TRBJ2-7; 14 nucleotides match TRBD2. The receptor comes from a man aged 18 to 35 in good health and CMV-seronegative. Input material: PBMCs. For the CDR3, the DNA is TGTGCCAGCAGTTTCCAGGGACTAGCGGGAGTCGAGCAGTACTTC. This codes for CASSFQGLAGVEQYF.